This TCR beta chain was identified in a study of regulatory T cells in long-lasting Graves disease. Study results and caveats: Relative to newly diagnosed Graves' patients, persistent ones had lower TCR diversity.

Combining iRepertoire HTBI primers with Arm-PCR of CDR3 regions, the authors built TCR beta libraries. TCRdb independently ran MiXCR on the multiplex PCR reads; one entry per CDR3 protein. The repertoire holds around 420,000 distinct CDR3 sequences, roughly a sixth seen once, with about 24% in the top ten. The time point here: newly diagnosed GD, antithyroid drugs for less than 3 months. Preparation of the TCR library used RNA extracted from PBMCs. V shed 9 bases and J 5 bases; nucleotides not matched to a gene: 9. This CDR3 has 15 residues. CDR1 is MGHDK, CDR2 SYGVNS, per germline. As regards this clonotype: Its antigen is not known.

The clonotype was recovered from a female donor with Graves disease. The chain uses TRBV25-1 and TRBJ2-2, with TRBD1 matching 10 bases. The sequencing here drew on peripheral blood mononuclear cells (PBMCs), taken at new diagnosis, from a patient treated with antithyroid drugs. CDR3 DNA: TGTGCCAGTGGGACGGACAGGGGGACAACCGGGGAGCTGTTTTTT. It yields the protein CASGTDRGTTGELFF.